This TCR beta chain is drawn from a study of blood T cells in healthy people across ages. Study conclusions and caveats: Relative to aged donors, long-lived donors carried more naive CD4+ cells and displayed higher diversity.

Sample-barcoded 5' priming and a J-beta primer mix drove a second PCR of roughly 7 to 11 cycles. TCRdb re-called the 5' RACE reads through MiXCR, storing one row per CDR3 protein. The sample lists over 1,500,000 distinct CDR3 sequences, about 50% occurring once. The authors isolated at least 6.5 million PBMCs per sample. The CDR3 runs 15 residues. Per the germline V gene, CDR1 is MDHEN and CDR2 is SYDVKM. V shed 3 bases, J shed 5 bases, and the junction held 4 bases outside the gene matches. A note on this clonotype: What it binds is unknown.

The receptor was isolated from a woman aged 40 to 55 in good health. The sample consisted of blood. The chain couples TRBV28 to TRBJ2-5, with TRBD1 matching over 12 bases. As DNA, the CDR3 is TGTGCCAGCAGTTTGGGGGACAGGGGGCCGGAGACCCAGTACTTC. It codes for CASSLGDRGPETQYF.